What follows are 18 T cell receptor beta chains derived from one specimen sequenced in a study of T cells in women clearing cervical HPV infection. The assay was immunoSEQ multiplex PCR, and TCRdb's table has in-frame clones only and misses some. Recorded for this sample: about 32,000 clones. The sample was blood buffy coat. The source of these receptors is a woman aged 18 to 75 with a cervical HPV16 infection that either progressed to CIN3+ or cleared (not recorded which).

The CDR3 DNA, read in part, is TGTGCCAGCTCACCGCAGGGGGACACTGAA. This gives the protein CASSPQGDTE. The complete CDR3 protein is CASSPQGDTEAFF. The chain has TRBV18 and TRBJ1-1; TRBD1 matches 7 bases. The missing CDR3 end, 3 residues past where the read stops, is filled in from the germline J gene. Germline V lookup: CDR1 KGHSH, CDR2 LQKENI. V was clipped by 3 bases and J by 3 bases; unmatched bases: 1. CDR3 length: 13 residues.

The chain's CDR3 is CASSLANQGLGEQFF. The CDR3 bases that were read are TGTGCCAGCAGCTTAGCGAACCAGGGGTTGGGTGAG. The chain recombines TRBV7-9 with TRBJ2-1; D is perhaps TRBD1 (6 bases). With the read ending 3 residues before the CDR3 end, the germline J gene is used to fill in that end. Trimming took 0 bases from V and 9 from J, leaving 15 bases between them. CDR1 is SEHNR and CDR2 is FQNEAQ in the germline V gene (reference sequence). The CDR3 consists of 15 residues.

As for this clone: Read data end 3 residues before the CDR3 end; the end is taken from the germline J gene. The chain couples TRBV5-1 to TRBJ1-1; D might be TRBD1 (6 bases). Trimming shortened V by 10 bases and J by 1 base, and 17 bases separated the two germline ends. Germline assignment: CDR1 SGHRS and CDR2 YFSETQ. There are 14 residues in the CDR3. The sequenced CDR3 bases are TGCGCCTCCAACTTAGGGGGAACGAACACTGAA. This translates into CASNLGGTNTE. The whole CDR3 sequence reads CASNLGGTNTEAFF.

Worth noting for this clone: The sequenced fragment ends 3 residues before the CDR3 boundary, so the rest is inferred from the germline J gene. V usage is TRBV20-1 and J usage is TRBJ1-1; 8 positions agree with TRBD1. CDR3 length: 13 residues. Germline loops: CDR1 DFQATT, CDR2 SNEGSKA (reference sequence). CDR3 sequence: CSAPGQGQPTAFF. The part of the CDR3 DNA that was read is TGCAGTGCTCCTGGACAGGGACAACCGACG.

As regards this clone: With the read ending 3 residues before the CDR3 end, the germline J gene is used to fill in that end. The V and J genes are TRBV5-4 and TRBJ1-1; weak D call: TRBD1 (5 bases). There are 15 residues in the CDR3. V was cut by 1 base and J by 3 bases, with 13 bases left in between. Per germline, CDR1 SGHNT and CDR2 YYREEE (reference sequence). Incomplete CDR3 DNA: TGTGCCAGCAGCTTGTATACGGGAGGGGACACTGAA. Protein sequence: CASSLYTGGDTE. The entire CDR3 protein is CASSLYTGGDTEAFF.

A word on this clone: Read data end 3 residues before the CDR3 end; the end is taken from the germline J gene. The chain recombines TRBV5-4 with TRBJ2-1; 11 bases are shared with TRBD2. The length of the CDR3 is 15 residues. V shed 3 bases and J 4 bases; nucleotides not matched to a gene: 3. Germline-derived CDR1 and CDR2 are SGHNT and YYREEE (reference sequence). This CDR3 reads CASSSGTSGYNEQFF. CDR3 DNA, as far as it was read: TGTGCCAGCAGCTCCGGGACTAGCGGATACAATGAG.

On this clone itself: The read ends 3 residues before the CDR3 terminus; that terminus is restored from the germline J gene. The chain employs TRBV7-9 and TRBJ2-5, with D possibly TRBD1 on 5 matching bases. The germline V gene has CDR1 SEHNR and CDR2 FQNEAQ (reference sequence). V was shortened by 5 bases and J by 2 bases, with 12 bases between the two germline ends. The CDR3 runs 14 residues. CDR3 bases read: TGTGCCAGCAGCCAAGACGACAGTCAAGAGACC. The encoded protein is CASSQDDSQET. The whole CDR3 protein reads CASSQDDSQETQYF.

Regarding this clone: The observed sequence ends 3 residues before the CDR3 terminus, with the missing tail filled in from the germline J gene. V usage is TRBV20-1 and J usage is TRBJ2-1, with a possible D match to TRBD1 (6 bases). Germline V lookup: CDR1 DFQATT, CDR2 SNEGSKA (reference sequence). The V and J ends lost 6 bases and 1 base respectively, with 16 bases between them. The CDR3 extends over 15 amino acids. The covered CDR3 bases are TGCAGTGCGAGCACCACACAGGGTTCCTACAATGAG. This encodes CSASTTQGSYNE. The full CDR3 reads CSASTTQGSYNEQFF.

Concerning this clone itself: With the read ending 3 residues before the CDR3 end, the germline J gene is used to fill in that end. V is TRBV20-1 and J is TRBJ2-3; D ambiguous. The germline gives CDR1 DFQATT, CDR2 SNEGSKA (reference sequence). The CDR3 has 13 residues. V lost 5 bases and J lost 0, with 9 bases in between. The CDR3 region is CSAPPHSTDTQYF. The CDR3 bases that were read are TGCAGTGCTCCTCCACACAGCACAGATACG.

On this clone itself: The CDR3 end lies 3 residues beyond the end of the read and is filled in from the germline J gene. This chain uses TRBV29-1 with TRBJ1-1; no firm D call. V was trimmed by 7 bases and J by 5 bases, leaving 14 bases between them. The CDR3 is 12 residues long. Germline CDR1 and CDR2: SQVTM and ANQGSEA. The CDR3 DNA, read in part, is TGCAGCGCTCACTACGCTGGTACTGAA. Amino acid sequence: CSAHYAGTE. The whole CDR3 reads CSAHYAGTEAFF.

Points on this clone: The CDR3 goes on 3 residues after the read ends, and that part is filled in from the germline J gene. This sequence joins TRBV27 and TRBJ1-2; maybe TRBD1 (5 bases). Trimming pared 5 bases from V and 1 base from J, leaving 17 bases between. This CDR3 is built from 16 residues. Germline values: CDR1 MNHEY, CDR2 SMNVEV (reference sequence). CDR3 residues: CASSPFGVGGNYGYTF. CDR3 DNA, as far as it was read: TGTGCCAGCAGTCCCTTCGGGGTCGGGGGTAACTATGGC.

As concerns this clone: The read finishes 3 residues shy of the CDR3 end, and the germline J gene is used to complete it. The rearrangement uses TRBV28 and TRBJ2-5; D is possibly TRBD2 (5 bases). V was cut by 3 bases and J by 4 bases, with 12 bases left in between. This CDR3 has 14 amino acids. Looked up from germline, CDR1 is MDHEN and CDR2 is SYDVKM. CDR3 in amino acids: CASSLDSSRETQYF. Partial CDR3 DNA: TGTGCCAGCAGTTTGGACTCTAGTAGAGAGACC.

In the case of this clone: The sequenced fragment ends 3 residues before the CDR3 boundary, so the rest is inferred from the germline J gene. The chain uses TRBV12-3 or TRBV12-4 and TRBJ1-4; D is possibly TRBD1 (6 bases). The CDR3 runs 15 residues. Trimming left V 1 base short and J 8 bases short, with 14 bases between. The CDR3 here is CASSLGGTYGEKLFF. CDR3 bases read: TGTGCCAGCAGTTTAGGCGGGACATACGGGGAAAAA.

In the case of this clone: The observed sequence ends 3 residues before the CDR3 terminus, with the missing tail filled in from the germline J gene. V usage is TRBV5-4 and J usage is TRBJ2-7; TRBD1 matches 7 bases. CDR3 length: 14 residues. Germline V gives CDR1 SGHNT, CDR2 YYREEE (reference sequence). The V and J ends lost 3 bases and 1 base, in that order; junction bases with no gene match: 4. The part of the CDR3 DNA that was read is TGTGCCAGCAGCTCGCAGGGGGAATCCTACGAG. Its translation is CASSSQGESYE. The CDR3 reads in full as CASSSQGESYEQYF.

A remark on this clone: The DNA ends 3 residues before the CDR3 does, and the rest of the CDR3 is filled in from the germline J gene. The chain has TRBV7-3 and TRBJ2-3; 7 bases map to TRBD2. V gave up 2 bases and J gave up 1 base; unmatched junction bases: 0. The CDR3 covers 14 residues. Per the germline V gene, CDR1 is SGHTA and CDR2 is FQGTGA. CDR3 DNA, as far as it was read: TGTGCCAGCAGCTTAGCGGGGGGCACAGATACG. Translation gives CASSLAGGTDT. In full, the CDR3 is CASSLAGGTDTQYF. Filled out from reference TRBV7-3 and TRBJ2-3, the complete variable domain reads GAGVSQTPSNKVTEKGKYVELRCDPISGHTALYWYRQSLGQGPEFLIYFQGTGAADDSGLPNDRFFAVRPEGSVSTLKIQRTERGDSAVYLCASSLAGGTDTQYFGPGTRLTVL.

To note about this clone: The read stops 3 residues short of the end of the CDR3; the missing end is completed from the germline J gene. The gene calls are TRBV5-6 and TRBJ1-3, with 7 bases aligning to TRBD1. With 5 bases clipped from V and 5 bases from J, the junction kept 10 bases outside the gene matches. Germline loops: CDR1 SGHDT, CDR2 YYEEEE. The CDR3 has 15 amino acids. The CDR3 is CASRTSGGRRNTIYF. The covered CDR3 bases are TGTGCCAGCAGGACCTCAGGGGGAAGAAGAAACACC.

On this clone: The missing CDR3 end, 3 residues past where the read stops, is filled in from the germline J gene. V usage is TRBV4-1 and J usage is TRBJ1-1, with TRBD1 as a possible D gene (5 bases). This CDR3 is built from 15 residues. V lost 0 bases to trimming and J lost 3 bases, with 11 bases between them. CDR1 is MGHRA, CDR2 YSYEKL, per germline. The CDR3 here is CASSQEEGRDTEAFF. CDR3 DNA, as far as it was read: TGCGCCAGCAGCCAAGAGGAGGGGAGGGACACTGAA.

A word on this clone: The CDR3 end falls 3 residues outside the read, so it is completed with the germline J gene. The rearrangement uses TRBV7-9 and TRBJ2-3; 11 nucleotides line up with TRBD2. The CDR3 loop spans 15 amino acids. Per germline, CDR1 SEHNR and CDR2 FQNEAQ (reference sequence). V shed 5 bases, J shed 6 bases, and the junction held 7 bases outside the gene matches. The CDR3 reads CASSINSGGADTQYF. The CDR3 DNA, read in part, is TGTGCCAGCAGCATCAATAGCGGGGGGGCCGATACG.